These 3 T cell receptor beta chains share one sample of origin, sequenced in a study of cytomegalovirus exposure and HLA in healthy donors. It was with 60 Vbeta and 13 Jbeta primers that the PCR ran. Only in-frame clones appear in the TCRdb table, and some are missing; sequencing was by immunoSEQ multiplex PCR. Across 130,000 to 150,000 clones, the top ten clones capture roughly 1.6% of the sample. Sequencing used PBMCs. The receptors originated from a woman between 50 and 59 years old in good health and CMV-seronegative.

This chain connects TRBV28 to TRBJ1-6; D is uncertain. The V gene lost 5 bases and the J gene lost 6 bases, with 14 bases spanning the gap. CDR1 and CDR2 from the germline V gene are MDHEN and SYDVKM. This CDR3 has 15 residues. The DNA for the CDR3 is TGTGCCAGCAGTGGTACAACAGTTATTAATTCACCCCTCCACTTT. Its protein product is CASSGTTVINSPLHF.

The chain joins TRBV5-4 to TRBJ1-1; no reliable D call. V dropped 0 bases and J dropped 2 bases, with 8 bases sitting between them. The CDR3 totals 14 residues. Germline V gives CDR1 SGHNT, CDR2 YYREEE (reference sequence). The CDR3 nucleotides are TGTGCCAGCAGCTTGGCCGAGGGTAACACTGAAGCTTTCTTT. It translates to CASSLAEGNTEAFF.

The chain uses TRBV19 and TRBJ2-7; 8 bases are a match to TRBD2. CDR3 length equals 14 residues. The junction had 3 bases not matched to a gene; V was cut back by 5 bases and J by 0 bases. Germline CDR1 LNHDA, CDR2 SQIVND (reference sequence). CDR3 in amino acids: CASSLLAASYEQYF. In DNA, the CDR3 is TGTGCCAGTAGTTTACTAGCGGCCTCCTACGAGCAGTACTTC.